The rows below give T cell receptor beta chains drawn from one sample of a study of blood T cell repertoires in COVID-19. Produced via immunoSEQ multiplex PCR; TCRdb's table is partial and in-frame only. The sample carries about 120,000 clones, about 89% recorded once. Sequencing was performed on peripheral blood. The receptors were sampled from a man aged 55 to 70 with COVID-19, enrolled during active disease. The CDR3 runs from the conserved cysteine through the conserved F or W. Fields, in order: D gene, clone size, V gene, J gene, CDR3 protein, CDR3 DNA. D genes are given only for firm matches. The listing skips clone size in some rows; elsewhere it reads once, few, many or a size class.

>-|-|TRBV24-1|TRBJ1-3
CATSEGRPSGNTIYF
TGTGCCACCAGTGAGGGCAGGCCCTCTGGAAACACCATATATTTT
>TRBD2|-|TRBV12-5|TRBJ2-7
CASGFGGGTYEQYF
TGTGCTAGTGGTTTCGGCGGGGGGACCTACGAGCAGTACTTC
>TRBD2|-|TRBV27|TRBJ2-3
CASRLTPGLGTDTQYF
TGTGCCAGCAGATTGACACCGGGACTAGGCACAGATACGCAGTATTTT
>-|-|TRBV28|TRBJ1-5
CASSTPSRVSNQPQHF
TGTGCCAGCAGTACCCCCAGCAGGGTAAGCAATCAGCCCCAGCATTTT
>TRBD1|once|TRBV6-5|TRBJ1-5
CASSTGGGGQPQHF
TGTGCCAGCAGTACAGGGGGCGGGGGTCAGCCCCAGCATTTT
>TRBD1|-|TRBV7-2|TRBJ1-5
CASSPWTGGRQPQHF
TGTGCCAGCAGCCCCTGGACAGGGGGACGTCAGCCCCAGCATTTT
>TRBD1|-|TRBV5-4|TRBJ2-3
CASKRQGGKDTQYF
TGTGCCAGCAAAAGACAGGGGGGTAAAGATACGCAGTATTTT
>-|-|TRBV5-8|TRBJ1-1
CASSLWSRGKGNTEAFF
TGTGCCAGCAGCTTGTGGAGCAGGGGAAAGGGGAACACTGAAGCTTTCTTT
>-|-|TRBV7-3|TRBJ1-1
CASSSGANTEAFF
TGTGCCAGCAGCTCAGGGGCAAACACTGAAGCTTTCTTT
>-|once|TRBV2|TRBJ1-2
CASSAPGKNYGYTF
TGTGCCAGCAGCGCGCCGGGGAAAAACTATGGCTACACCTTC
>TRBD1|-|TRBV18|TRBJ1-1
CASSPVGQGPTMNTEAFF
TGTGCCAGCTCACCAGTGGGACAGGGTCCGACCATGAACACTGAAGCTTTCTTT
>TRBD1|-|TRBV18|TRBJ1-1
CASSPSQGEAEAFF
TGTGCCAGCTCACCATCACAGGGGGAGGCTGAAGCTTTCTTT
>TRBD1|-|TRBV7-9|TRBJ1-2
CASSHSGGSQDRDGYTF
TGTGCCAGCAGCCATTCCGGAGGGTCGCAGGACAGGGATGGCTACACCTTC
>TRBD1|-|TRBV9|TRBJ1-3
CASSVEGTDGNTIYF
TGTGCCAGCAGCGTAGAGGGGACAGATGGAAACACCATATATTTT
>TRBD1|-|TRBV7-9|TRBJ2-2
CASSKDRGWSGELFF
TGTGCCAGCAGTAAAGACAGGGGATGGTCCGGGGAGCTGTTTTTT
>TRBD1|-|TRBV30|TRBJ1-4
CAWSETGGNEKLFF
TGTGCCTGGAGCGAAACAGGGGGGAATGAAAAACTGTTTTTT
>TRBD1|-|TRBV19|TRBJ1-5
CASSIDRVGQPQHF
TGTGCCAGTAGTATCGACAGGGTGGGCCAGCCCCAGCATTTT
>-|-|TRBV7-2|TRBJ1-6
CASSLEFPGIYNSPLHF
TGTGCCAGCAGCTTAGAGTTTCCGGGGATTTATAATTCACCCCTCCACTTT
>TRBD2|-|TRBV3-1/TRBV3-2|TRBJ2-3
CASSRIAGPTDTQYF
TGTGCCAGCAGCAGAATAGCGGGCCCCACAGATACGCAGTATTTT
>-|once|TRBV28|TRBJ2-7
CASSLAGPSYEQYF
TGTGCCAGCAGTTTGGCGGGGCCGTCCTACGAGCAGTACTTC
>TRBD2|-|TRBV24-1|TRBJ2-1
CATSDPGTSGGNEQFF
TGTGCCACCAGTGATCCCGGGACTAGCGGGGGCAATGAGCAGTTCTTC
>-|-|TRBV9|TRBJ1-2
CASSAGVVPGYTF
TGTGCCAGCAGCGCGGGGGTCGTCCCCGGCTACACCTTC
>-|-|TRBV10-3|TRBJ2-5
CAISHPPGETQYF
TGTGCCATCAGCCATCCGCCCGGAGAGACCCAGTACTTC
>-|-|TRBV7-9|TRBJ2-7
CASSLNTVDEQYF
TGTGCCAGCAGCTTAAATACGGTGGACGAGCAGTACTTC
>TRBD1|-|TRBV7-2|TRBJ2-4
CASRGQGEHIQYF
TGTGCCAGCAGGGGACAGGGGGAGCACATTCAGTACTTC
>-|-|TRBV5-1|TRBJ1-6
CASSFGMNSPLHF
TGCGCCAGCAGCTTTGGCATGAATTCACCCCTCCACTTT
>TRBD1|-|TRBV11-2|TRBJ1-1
CASSWDRGLTEAFF
TGTGCCAGCAGCTGGGACAGGGGTTTAACTGAAGCTTTCTTT
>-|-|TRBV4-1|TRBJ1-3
CASSQGGNSGNTIYF
TGCGCCAGCAGCCAAGGGGGCAACTCTGGAAACACCATATATTTT
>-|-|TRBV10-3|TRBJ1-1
CAISVDGKGTEAFF
TGTGCCATCAGTGTGGACGGGAAGGGCACTGAAGCTTTCTTT
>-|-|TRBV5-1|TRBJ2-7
CASSLEEFSYEQYF
TGCGCCAGCAGCTTGGAGGAGTTCTCCTACGAGCAGTACTTC
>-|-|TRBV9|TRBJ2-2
CASTLDSRTGELFF
TGTGCCAGCACTCTTGACAGTAGGACCGGGGAGCTGTTTTTT
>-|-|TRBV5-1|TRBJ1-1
CASSSVGGTRMFEAFF
TGCGCCAGCAGCTCGGTAGGAGGGACTAGAATGTTTGAAGCTTTCTTT
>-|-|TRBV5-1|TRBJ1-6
CASSLGVEGRSPLHF
TGCGCCAGCAGCTTGGGGGTGGAGGGGCGATCACCCCTCCACTTT
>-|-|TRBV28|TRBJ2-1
CASSFLSGENEQFF
TGTGCCAGCAGTTTCTTATCCGGGGAGAATGAGCAGTTCTTC
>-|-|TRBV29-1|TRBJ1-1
CSGNRYQHPSPEAFF
TGCAGCGGAAACAGGTACCAGCATCCCAGCCCAGAAGCTTTCTTT
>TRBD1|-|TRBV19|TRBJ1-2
CASSGDRGGYTF
TGTGCCAGTAGTGGCGACAGGGGTGGCTACACCTTC
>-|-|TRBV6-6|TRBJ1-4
CASSYLPQRGTATNEKLFF
TGTGCCAGCAGCTATCTCCCCCAAAGGGGGACCGCAACTAATGAAAAACTGTTTTTT
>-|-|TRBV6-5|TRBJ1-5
CASSSGSPNQPQHF
TGTGCCAGCAGTTCAGGGTCCCCCAATCAGCCCCAGCATTTT
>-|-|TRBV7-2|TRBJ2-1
CASSLEVAGALSNEQFF
TGTGCCAGCAGCTTAGAGGTGGCGGGGGCCCTTTCAAATGAGCAGTTCTTC
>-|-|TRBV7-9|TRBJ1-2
CASSPFWRQGGYGYTF
TGTGCCAGCAGCCCGTTTTGGCGGCAGGGAGGCTATGGCTACACCTTC
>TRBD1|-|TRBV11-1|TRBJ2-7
CASSPRGQGSTEQYF
TGTGCCAGCAGCCCACGGGGACAGGGGTCCACCGAGCAGTACTTC
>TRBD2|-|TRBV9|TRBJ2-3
CASSVENGGWTDTQYF
TGTGCCAGCAGCGTAGAGAACGGGGGGTGGACAGATACGCAGTATTTT
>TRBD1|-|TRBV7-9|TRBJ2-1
CASSQDRGPDEQFF
TGTGCCAGCAGCCAGGACAGGGGGCCGGATGAGCAGTTCTTC
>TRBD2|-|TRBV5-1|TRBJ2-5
CASSLNPRGVQETQYF
TGCGCCAGCAGCTTGAACCCGCGGGGGGTCCAAGAGACCCAGTACTTC
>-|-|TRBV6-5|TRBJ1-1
CASSYSRAFGAFF
TGTGCCAGCAGTTACTCGAGGGCCTTTGGAGCTTTCTTT
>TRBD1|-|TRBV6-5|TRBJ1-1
CASSYSVTGGTEAFF
TGTGCCAGCAGTTACTCCGTGACAGGGGGCACTGAAGCTTTCTTT
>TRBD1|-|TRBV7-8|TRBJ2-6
CASSLGTAGANVLTF
TGTGCCAGCAGCCTTGGGACAGCTGGGGCCAACGTCCTGACTTTC
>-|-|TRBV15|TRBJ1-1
CATSSTRGNTEAFF
TGTGCCACCAGCTCCACACGGGGGAACACTGAAGCTTTCTTT
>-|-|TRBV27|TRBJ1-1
CASSLFGGRTEAFF
TGTGCCAGCAGTTTATTCGGGGGGCGGACTGAAGCTTTCTTT
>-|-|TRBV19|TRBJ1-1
CASYQQGNTEAFF
TGTGCCAGTTACCAACAGGGGAACACTGAAGCTTTCTTT